This T cell receptor beta chain was obtained from a study of T-cell reconstitution after alpha-beta-depleted transplantation in children. Study-level findings and limits: Several hundred graft clones that had expanded were reportedly the source of alpha-beta T cells about two months after transplant. Recipient T cells and thymic progenitors that survived gave rise to the high TCRbeta diversity observed at day 60 in some patients.

Trimming shortened V by 3 bases and J by 7 bases, and 22 bases separated the two germline ends. This CDR3 region has 16 residues. Germline V lookup: CDR1 MDHEN, CDR2 SYDVKM. Unique molecular identifiers were built into the TCRbeta library. TCRdb ran MiXCR on the PCR reads and lists one entry per CDR3 protein. This table holds fewer than 550,000 distinct CDR3 sequences, approximately 10% found once. Of note for this clonotype: Antigen specificity is unknown.

Specimen: PBMCs, mostly from graft donor cells, collected 180 days after TCRalphabeta/CD19-depleted stem cell transplant. This clonotype originated in a female patient aged 2-15 years who had a stem cell transplant for aplastic anemia, so the T cells may come from the graft donor. The V call is TRBV28, the J call TRBJ2-7, with D possibly being TRBD1 (5 bases). CDR3 residues: CASSLVPRWGYGEQYF. CDR3 in DNA: TGTGCCAGCAGTTTGGTGCCACGGTGGGGCTACGGGGAGCAGTACTTC.